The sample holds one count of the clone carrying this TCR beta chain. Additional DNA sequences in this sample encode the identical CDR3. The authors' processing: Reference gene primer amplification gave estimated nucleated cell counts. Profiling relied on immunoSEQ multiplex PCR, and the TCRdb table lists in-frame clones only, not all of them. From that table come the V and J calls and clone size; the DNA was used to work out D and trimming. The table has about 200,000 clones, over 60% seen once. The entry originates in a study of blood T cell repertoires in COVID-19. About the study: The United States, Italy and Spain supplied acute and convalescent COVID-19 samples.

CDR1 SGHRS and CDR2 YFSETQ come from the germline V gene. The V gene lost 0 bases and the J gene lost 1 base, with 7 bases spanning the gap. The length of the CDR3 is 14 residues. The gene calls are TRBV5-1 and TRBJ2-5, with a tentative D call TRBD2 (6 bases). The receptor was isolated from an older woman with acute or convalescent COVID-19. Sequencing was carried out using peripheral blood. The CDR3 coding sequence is TGCGCCAGCAGCTTGGGGGACTCCCAAGAGACCCAGTACTTC. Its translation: CASSLGDSQETQYF.